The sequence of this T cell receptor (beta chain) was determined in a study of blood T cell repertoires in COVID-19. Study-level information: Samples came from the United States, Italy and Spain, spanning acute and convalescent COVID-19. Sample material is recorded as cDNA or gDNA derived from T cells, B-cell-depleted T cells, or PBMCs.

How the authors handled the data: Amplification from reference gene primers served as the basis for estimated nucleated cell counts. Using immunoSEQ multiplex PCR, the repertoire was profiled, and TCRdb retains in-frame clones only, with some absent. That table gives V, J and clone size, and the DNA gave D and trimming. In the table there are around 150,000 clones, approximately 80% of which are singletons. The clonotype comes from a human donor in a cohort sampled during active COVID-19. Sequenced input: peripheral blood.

CDR3 bases: TGTGCCAGCAGCTTAGCTACTACAGGGGGCCAGGGCGAGCAGTACTTC. As protein: CASSLATTGGQGEQYF. The rearrangement uses TRBV7-8 and TRBJ2-7; TRBD1 aligns across 9 bases. This CDR3 comprises 16 residues. Germline V gene data show CDR1 as SGHVS and CDR2 as FQNEAQ. V shed 0 bases, J shed 6 bases, and the junction held 9 bases outside the gene matches.